The 8 T cell receptor beta chains below all came from one sample that was sequenced in a study of blood T cell repertoires in COVID-19. Data came from immunoSEQ multiplex PCR; TCRdb stores just in-frame clones and leaves some out. Among about 39,000 clones, approximately 93% were seen once, and the ten largest hold over 2%. Sequencing input: peripheral blood. The origin of the receptors is a man aged 45-65 years with active COVID-19.

The V gene is TRBV7-2, the J gene TRBJ1-3, with 9 bases that match TRBD1. The CDR3 runs to 15 residues. Germline lookup yields CDR1 SGHTA and CDR2 FQGNSA. With 5 bases clipped from V and 4 bases from J, the junction kept 6 bases outside the gene matches. For the CDR3, the DNA is TGTGCCAGCAGCGAGCGGACAGGGGTAGGAAACACCATATATTTT. Protein product: CASSERTGVGNTIYF.

This chain joins TRBV29-1 and TRBJ2-7; 8 bases agree with TRBD1. The junction had 4 bases not matched to a gene; V was cut back by 6 bases and J by 3 bases. Germline V CDR1 and CDR2: SQVTM, ANQGSEA. This CDR3 has 12 residues. Here the CDR3 reads CSVGQGYYEQYF. The CDR3 DNA reads as TGCAGCGTCGGACAGGGCTACTACGAGCAGTACTTC.

The V and J genes are TRBV15 and TRBJ1-2, with D tentatively TRBD1 (5 bases). V shed 3 bases and J shed 0 bases, with 14 bases lying between them. Germline CDR1 LNHNV, CDR2 YYDKDF (reference sequence). CDR3 length equals 16 residues. This CDR3 is CATSRGQLTSNYGYTF. CDR3 coding DNA: TGTGCCACCAGCAGGGGGCAGCTCACTTCTAACTATGGCTACACCTTC. Based on the CDR3 plus reference TRBV15 and TRBJ1-2, the full variable domain is DAMVIQNPRYQVTQFGKPVTLSCSQTLNHNVMYWYQQKSSQAPKLLFHYYDKDFNNEADTPDNFQSRRPNTSFCFLDIRSPGLGDTAMYLCATSRGQLTSNYGYTFGSGTRLTVV.

The V and J genes are TRBV12-3 or TRBV12-4 and TRBJ2-5; D is perhaps TRBD2 (5 bases). V was pared by 4 bases and J by 5 bases, with 11 bases between. The CDR3 loop spans 13 amino acids. CDR3 residues: CASSSDYSETQYF. In DNA, the CDR3 is TGTGCCAGCAGTTCTGACTATTCCGAGACCCAGTACTTC.

The V gene is TRBV7-2, the J gene TRBJ2-7; the D is unclear. The CDR3 has 13 residues. Germline V gives CDR1 SGHTA, CDR2 FQGNSA. Trimming left V 5 bases short and J 3 bases short, with 11 bases between. The CDR3 protein is CASSATAYYEQYF. In DNA form, the CDR3 reads TGTGCCAGCAGCGCGACTGCCTACTACGAGCAGTACTTC.

The CDR3 loop reads CASSLQGMDTEAFF. In nucleotides, the CDR3 is TGTGCCAGCAGCTTACAGGGTATGGACACTGAAGCTTTCTTT. The chain combines TRBV7-2 with TRBJ1-1; a weak D match, TRBD1 (5 bases). This CDR3 comprises 14 residues. The V and J ends lost 2 bases and 3 bases respectively, with 10 bases between them. The germline gives CDR1 SGHTA, CDR2 FQGNSA.

The gene calls are TRBV13 and TRBJ2-1; a possible D gene is TRBD2 (6 bases). V was clipped by 2 bases and J by 1 base, with 9 bases between them. The CDR3 totals 15 residues. CDR1 is PRHDT and CDR2 is FYEKMQ in the germline V gene (reference sequence). The CDR3 spells CASSLLARSYNEQFF. CDR3 DNA sequence: TGTGCCAGCAGCTTACTAGCGAGATCCTACAATGAGCAGTTCTTC.

The rearrangement links TRBV19 to TRBJ2-3, with 14 positions matching TRBD2. Germline loops: CDR1 LNHDA, CDR2 SQIVND (reference sequence). The V and J ends lost 6 bases and 0 bases, in that order; junction bases with no gene match: 8. The CDR3 extends over 18 amino acids. CDR3 in amino acids: CASSGLAGGHPSTDTQYF. CDR3 nucleotide sequence: TGTGCCAGTAGCGGACTAGCGGGAGGACATCCTAGCACAGATACGCAGTATTTT.